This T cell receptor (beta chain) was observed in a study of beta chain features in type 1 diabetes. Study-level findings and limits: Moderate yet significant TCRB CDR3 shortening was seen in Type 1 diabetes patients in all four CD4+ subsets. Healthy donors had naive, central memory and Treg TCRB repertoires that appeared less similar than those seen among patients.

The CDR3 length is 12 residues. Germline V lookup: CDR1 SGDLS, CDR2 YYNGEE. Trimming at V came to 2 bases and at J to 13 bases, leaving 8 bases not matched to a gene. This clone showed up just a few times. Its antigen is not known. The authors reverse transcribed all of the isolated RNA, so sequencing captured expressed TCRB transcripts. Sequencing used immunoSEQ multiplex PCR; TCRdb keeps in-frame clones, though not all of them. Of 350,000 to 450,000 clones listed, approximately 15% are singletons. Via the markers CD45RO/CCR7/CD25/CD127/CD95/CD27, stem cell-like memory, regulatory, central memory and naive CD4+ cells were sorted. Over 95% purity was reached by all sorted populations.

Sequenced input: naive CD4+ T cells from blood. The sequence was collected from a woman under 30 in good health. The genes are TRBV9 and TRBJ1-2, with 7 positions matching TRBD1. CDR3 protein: CASSVYPGGFTF. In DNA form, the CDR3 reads TGTGCCAGCAGCGTTTACCCAGGGGGTTTCACCTTC.